The next 21 T cell receptor beta chains were all read from a single sample in a study of blood T cell repertoires in COVID-19. The method was immunoSEQ multiplex PCR; TCRdb's version includes in-frame clones alone and lacks a portion of them. The table includes 84,000 or so clones, over 75% detected once. Sequenced: peripheral blood. These TCRs come from a man aged 70-80 years with acute or convalescent COVID-19.

This clone is a singleton in its sample. The chain carries TRBV2 and TRBJ1-1, with D unclear. V was clipped by 0 bases and J by 1 base, with 9 bases between them. This CDR3 region has 15 residues. Germline V gene data show CDR1 as SNHLY and CDR2 as FYNNEI. DNA of the CDR3: TGTGCCAGCAGTGAAGCGGGAGAATCGAACACTGAAGCTTTCTTT. Its translation: CASSEAGESNTEAFF.

The gene calls are TRBV4-1 and TRBJ2-1; 10 nucleotides line up with TRBD2. With 1 base clipped from V and 4 bases from J, the junction kept 4 bases outside the gene matches. CDR3 length equals 16 residues. Germline CDR1 and CDR2: MGHRA and YSYEKL. The CDR3 nucleotides are TGCGCCAGCAGCCAAGGGGTTAGCGGGAGGTACAATGAGCAGTTCTTC. The encoded protein is CASSQGVSGRYNEQFF.

V is TRBV27 and J is TRBJ1-2, with a weak D call TRBD1 (5 bases). Per germline, CDR1 MNHEY and CDR2 SMNVEV (reference sequence). The V end lost 0 bases, the J end lost 3 bases, and 11 bases lay between the germline ends. CDR3 length: 15 amino acids. In nucleotides, the CDR3 is TGTGCCAGCAGTTTATCAGGGGCCCTATACTATGGCTACACCTTC. Translated: CASSLSGALYYGYTF.

The chain couples TRBV19 to TRBJ2-3, with 10 bases fitting TRBD1. The length of the CDR3 is 18 residues. V lost 6 bases to trimming and J lost 0 bases; unmatched junction nucleotides: 12. The germline V gene has CDR1 LNHDA and CDR2 SQIVND (reference sequence). CDR3 in amino acids: CASRLRDRGLLSTDTQYF. As DNA, the CDR3 is TGTGCCAGTAGACTTCGGGACAGGGGATTACTTAGCACAGATACGCAGTATTTT.

The chain uses TRBV28 and TRBJ2-6, with D perhaps matching TRBD2 (7 bases). The CDR3 has 16 amino acids. Trimming left V 3 bases short and J 2 bases short, with 11 bases between. CDR1 is MDHEN and CDR2 is SYDVKM in the germline V gene. CDR3 in DNA: TGTGCCAGCAGTTTTCGGGGGGCGACTGGGGCCAACGTCCTGACTTTC. Its translation: CASSFRGATGANVLTF.

V gene TRBV28 combines with J gene TRBJ2-5, with 10 bases that match TRBD1. The CDR3 totals 14 residues. Germline loops: CDR1 MDHEN, CDR2 SYDVKM. V was pared by 5 bases and J by 5 bases, with 5 bases of the junction left unmatched. The CDR3 reads CASSAGQGSETQYF. DNA for the CDR3: TGTGCCAGCAGTGCGGGACAGGGGAGCGAGACCCAGTACTTC.

The chain links TRBV9 to TRBJ2-1, with D possibly TRBD2 on 5 matching bases. Germline CDR1 SGDLS, CDR2 YYNGEE. CDR3 length: 15 amino acids. V gave up 0 bases and J gave up 2 bases, with 9 bases separating them. The CDR3: CASSVAGMTYNEQFF. CDR3 in DNA: TGTGCCAGCAGCGTAGCGGGAATGACCTACAATGAGCAGTTCTTC. The full variable domain, completed using reference TRBV9 and TRBJ2-1, is DSGVTQTPKHLITATGQRVTLRCSPRSGDLSVYWYQQSLDQGLQFLIQYYNGEERAKGNILERFSAQQFPDLHSELNLSSLELGDSALYFCASSVAGMTYNEQFFGPGTRLTVL.

The chain combines TRBV6-2 or TRBV6-3 with TRBJ2-1; 12 bases map to TRBD2. The V segment lost 2 bases and the J segment 7 bases; nucleotides outside the gene matches: 12. From germline, CDR1 is MNHEY and CDR2 SVGEGT. This CDR3 comprises 18 residues. The CDR3 spells CASSYPSWTSGVRNEQFF. CDR3 in DNA: TGTGCCAGCAGTTACCCTTCCTGGACTAGCGGGGTTCGGAATGAGCAGTTCTTC.

This chain uses TRBV27 with TRBJ1-2; 9 nucleotides agree with TRBD1. CDR3 size: 15 residues. The trim removed 5 bases at V and 0 bases at J, leaving 4 bases unmatched. Germline V gene lookup returns CDR1 MNHEY and CDR2 SMNVEV (reference sequence). CDR3 DNA sequence: TGTGCCAGCAGTCCCAGACAGGGGGCTAACTATGGCTACACCTTC. Protein sequence: CASSPRQGANYGYTF.

This CDR3 reads CASSSPSQNYGYTF. CDR3 DNA: TGTGCCAGCAGTTCCCCATCACAGAACTATGGCTACACCTTC. The chain is built from TRBV28 and TRBJ1-2; D is undetermined. The V gene's germline CDR1 is MDHEN and CDR2 SYDVKM. The CDR3 extends over 14 amino acids. Between the trimmed V and J ends, which lost 4 bases and 2 bases, there was a span of 11 bases.

The chain is built from TRBV19 and TRBJ2-1; the match to TRBD2 covers 12 bases. Per germline, CDR1 LNHDA and CDR2 SQIVND (reference sequence). The CDR3 consists of 15 residues. Trimming removed 5 bases from V and 8 bases from J; junction bases left unmatched: 7. The CDR3 here is CASSLAGGTHYEQFF. The CDR3 DNA is TGTGCCAGTAGTCTAGCGGGAGGGACGCACTATGAGCAGTTCTTC.

V usage is TRBV18 and J usage is TRBJ2-2, with 8 bases identical to TRBD2. The V and J ends lost 3 bases and 5 bases, in that order; junction bases with no gene match: 5. Germline CDR1 KGHSH, CDR2 LQKENI. The CDR3 loop spans 15 amino acids. The CDR3 sequence: CASSPRGGPTGELFF. DNA for the CDR3: TGTGCCAGCTCACCTCGGGGGGGACCAACCGGGGAGCTGTTTTTT. Full variable domain (remainder filled in from reference TRBV18 and TRBJ2-2): NAGVMQNPRHLVRRRGQEARLRCSPMKGHSHVYWYRQLPEEGLKFMVYLQKENIIDESGMPKERFSAEFPKEGPSILRIQQVVRGDSAAYFCASSPRGGPTGELFFGEGSRLTVL.

The genes are TRBV24-1 and TRBJ2-1; 9 nucleotides match TRBD2. This CDR3 contains 16 residues. Germline loops: CDR1 KGHDR, CDR2 SFDVKD. J was trimmed by 7 bases and V by 4 bases; bases with no gene match: 10. CDR3: CATSDSPGLAQNEQFF. CDR3 nucleotide sequence: TGTGCCACCAGTGACTCTCCGGGACTAGCCCAGAATGAGCAGTTCTTC.

V gene TRBV10-3 combines with J gene TRBJ2-2; a possible D gene is TRBD1 (6 bases). The CDR3 runs 14 residues. The ends were cut back, 10 bases at V and 1 base at J, with 13 bases in the middle. Germline lookup yields CDR1 ENHRY and CDR2 SYGVKD. The CDR3 loop is CATLRDKNTGELFF. CDR3 DNA sequence: TGTGCCACCCTCAGGGACAAGAACACCGGGGAGCTGTTTTTT.

The chain carries TRBV5-1 and TRBJ2-3; D uncertain. Germline CDR1 is SGHRS and CDR2 is YFSETQ. This CDR3 contains 13 residues. Trimming removed 6 bases from V and 0 bases from J, with 8 bases in between. CDR3 amino acids: CASMVASTDTQYF. In nucleotides, the CDR3 is TGCGCCAGCATGGTAGCTAGCACAGATACGCAGTATTTT.

CDR3 loop: CASSFGTGDGETQYF. CDR3 sequence (DNA): TGCGCCAGCAGCTTCGGGACAGGGGACGGAGAGACCCAGTACTTC. This chain links TRBV5-1 with TRBJ2-5, with 10 bases fitting TRBD1. Germline lookup yields CDR1 SGHRS and CDR2 YFSETQ. CDR3 length equals 15 residues. V shed 2 bases, J shed 4 bases, and the junction held 5 bases outside the gene matches.

The V and J genes are TRBV5-1 and TRBJ1-1; TRBD1 is a possible D gene (6 bases). With 0 bases removed from V and 3 bases from J, the gap between germline ends came to 18 bases. The length of the CDR3 is 17 residues. The germline gives CDR1 SGHRS, CDR2 YFSETQ. The CDR3 is CASSLDMRGAIDTEAFF. For the CDR3, the DNA is TGCGCCAGCAGCTTGGATATGCGGGGGGCGATAGACACTGAAGCTTTCTTT.

This clone has a single count. The J gene is TRBJ2-3, the V gene TRBV7-9, with 11 positions matching TRBD1. With 4 bases clipped from V and 7 bases from J, the junction kept 7 bases outside the gene matches. Germline CDR1 reads SEHNR; CDR2 reads FQNEAQ (reference sequence). This CDR3 is built from 15 residues. CDR3 sequence: CASSSSDRGRNTQYF. The CDR3 DNA sequence: TGTGCCAGCAGCTCATCGGACAGGGGGCGGAATACGCAGTATTTT.

The V and J genes are TRBV20-1 and TRBJ2-3; D remains unclear. This CDR3 contains 11 residues. CDR1 is DFQATT and CDR2 is SNEGSKA in the germline V gene (reference sequence). V was pared by 1 base and J by 5 bases, with 4 bases between. CDR3: CSARVRDTQYF. For the CDR3, the DNA is TGCAGTGCTAGAGTCAGAGATACGCAGTATTTT.

The chain has TRBV18 and TRBJ2-2, with TRBD2 as a possible D gene (6 bases). Trimming shortened V by 3 bases and J by 4 bases, and 15 bases separated the two germline ends. This CDR3 has 16 amino acids. Germline V gives CDR1 KGHSH, CDR2 LQKENI. The CDR3 DNA reads as TGTGCCAGCTCACCTAGCGGAGCTAGGGGCACCGGGGAGCTGTTTTTT. Protein product: CASSPSGARGTGELFF.

This sequence joins TRBV24-1 and TRBJ2-7; 12 positions agree with TRBD2. Losses at the gene ends were 3 bases for V and 6 bases for J; bases not matched to a gene: 5. This CDR3 region has 15 residues. Germline V gene sequence: CDR1 KGHDR, CDR2 SFDVKD. The CDR3 sequence is CATSDPTSGRSEQYF. In nucleotides, the CDR3 is TGTGCCACCAGTGATCCGACTAGCGGGAGAAGCGAGCAGTACTTC.